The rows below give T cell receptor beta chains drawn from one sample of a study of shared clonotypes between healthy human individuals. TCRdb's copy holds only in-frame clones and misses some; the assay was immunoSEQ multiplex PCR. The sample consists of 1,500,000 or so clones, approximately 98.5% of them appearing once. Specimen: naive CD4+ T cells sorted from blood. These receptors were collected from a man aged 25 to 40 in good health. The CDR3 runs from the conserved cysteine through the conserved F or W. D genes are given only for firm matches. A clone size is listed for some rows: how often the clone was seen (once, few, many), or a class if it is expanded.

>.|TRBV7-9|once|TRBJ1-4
CASSLGGPSAEKLFF
TGTGCCAGCAGCTTAGGAGGGCCCAGCGCTGAAAAACTGTTTTTT
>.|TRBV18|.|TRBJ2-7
CASSPQSRIEAYEQYF
TGTGCCAGCTCACCACAGTCGCGGATAGAGGCCTACGAGCAGTACTTC
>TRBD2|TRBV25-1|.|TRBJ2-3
CASSEFLAGGPTDTQYF
TGTGCCAGCAGTGAATTTCTAGCGGGAGGGCCAACAGATACGCAGTATTTT
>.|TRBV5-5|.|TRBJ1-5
CASTISPFQVLSQPQHF
TGTGCCAGCACCATTTCCCCATTCCAGGTGTTGAGTCAGCCCCAGCATTTT
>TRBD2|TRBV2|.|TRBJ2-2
CASSPSGTYTGELFF
TGTGCCAGCAGTCCTAGCGGGACTTACACCGGGGAGCTGTTTTTT
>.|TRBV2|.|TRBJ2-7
CASRLAEDEQYF
TGTGCCAGCAGACTCGCGGAGGACGAGCAGTACTTC
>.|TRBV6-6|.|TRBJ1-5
CASSPRVVAQHF
TGTGCCAGCAGTCCCCGTGTCGTGGCCCAGCATTTT
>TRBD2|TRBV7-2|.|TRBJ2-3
CASSRLGLAADTQYF
TGTGCCAGCAGCCGCCTGGGACTAGCGGCAGATACGCAGTATTTT
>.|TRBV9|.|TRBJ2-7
CASSVAAVNAYEQYF
TGTGCCAGCAGCGTAGCGGCAGTGAATGCCTACGAGCAGTACTTC
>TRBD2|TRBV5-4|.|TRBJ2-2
CASSLAGGITGELFF
TGTGCCAGCAGCCTAGCGGGAGGTATTACCGGGGAGCTGTTTTTT
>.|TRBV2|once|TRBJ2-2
CASSVLRGSTGELFF
TGTGCCAGCAGTGTCCTCAGAGGAAGCACCGGGGAGCTGTTTTTT
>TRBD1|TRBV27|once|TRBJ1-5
CASSSGQGGGGTQHF
TGTGCCAGCAGTTCGGGACAGGGTGGTGGTGGGACCCAGCATTTT
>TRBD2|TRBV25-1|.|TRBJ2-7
CASSEMGGAYEQYF
TGTGCCAGCAGTGAAATGGGGGGGGCCTACGAGCAGTACTTC
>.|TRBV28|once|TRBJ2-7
CASSNGNYYEQYF
TGTGCCAGCAGTAACGGGAATTACTACGAGCAGTACTTC
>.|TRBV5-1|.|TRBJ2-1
CASSLAGTHEEEQFF
TGCGCCAGCAGCTTGGCCGGGACCCATGAGGAGGAGCAGTTCTTC
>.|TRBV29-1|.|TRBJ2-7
CSVLIGSAYEQYF
TGCAGCGTTTTAATCGGGTCAGCCTACGAGCAGTACTTC
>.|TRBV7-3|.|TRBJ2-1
CASSLTAGAGDNEQFF
TGTGCCAGCAGCTTAACCGCCGGGGCCGGCGACAATGAGCAGTTCTTC
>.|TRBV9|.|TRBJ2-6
CASSVTGRAGANVLTF
TGTGCCAGCAGCGTAACAGGGAGGGCTGGGGCCAACGTCCTGACTTTC
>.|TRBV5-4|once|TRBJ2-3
CASSPGGRSTDTQYF
TGTGCCAGCAGCCCAGGTGGGCGGAGCACAGATACGCAGTATTTT
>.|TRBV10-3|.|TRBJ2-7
CAISDLSGRVYEQYF
TGTGCCATCAGTGATTTGAGCGGTAGAGTCTACGAGCAGTACTTC
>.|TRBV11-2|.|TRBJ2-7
CASSYLGYEQYF
TGTGCCAGCAGCTACCTAGGCTACGAGCAGTACTTC
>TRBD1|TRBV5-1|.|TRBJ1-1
CASSLTGVGEAFF
TGCGCCAGCAGCTTAACAGGGGTAGGTGAAGCTTTCTTT
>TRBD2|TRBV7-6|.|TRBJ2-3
CASSLAAGGPVDTQYF
TGTGCCAGCAGCTTAGCAGCGGGAGGGCCTGTAGATACGCAGTATTTT